The 7 T cell receptor beta chains in this list originate from one sample, sequenced in a study of blood T cell repertoires in COVID-19. Here immunoSEQ multiplex PCR was the method, and the copy in TCRdb shows in-frame clones only, minus some. The top ten hold about 4.2% of the sample, which has around 340,000 clones, 86% seen once. The sequenced material came from PBMCs or T cells enriched from blood (not recorded which). The receptors originated from a woman in her thirties or forties with acute COVID-19.

This clone was detected only once. The chain links TRBV19 to TRBJ1-1; tentative D call: TRBD1 (5 bases). This CDR3 comprises 16 residues. The V end was cut by 1 base, the J end by 3 bases, with 15 bases between. Per the germline V gene, CDR1 is LNHDA and CDR2 is SQIVND (reference sequence). This CDR3 is CASSIVGRWGDTEAFF. The CDR3 region has the DNA TGTGCCAGTAGTATAGTCGGACGTTGGGGGGACACTGAAGCTTTCTTT.

As to this clone: Other DNA sequences in the same sample also yield this CDR3. CDR3 bases: TGTGCCAGCAGCTTGGGAGCGAACACTGAAGCTTTCTTT. Translating gives CASSLGANTEAFF. This chain joins TRBV7-9 and TRBJ1-1, with D hard to call. This CDR3 spans 13 amino acids. V lost 3 bases and J lost 1, with 6 bases in between. In germline, CDR1 is SEHNR, CDR2 FQNEAQ (reference sequence).

This clone came up once. V usage is TRBV2 and J usage is TRBJ2-7; TRBD2 agrees at 7 bases. Per germline, CDR1 SNHLY and CDR2 FYNNEI. V shed 10 bases, J shed 2 bases, and the junction held 8 bases outside the gene matches. This CDR3 comprises 13 residues. CDR3 amino acids: CAIPGGVPYEQYF. In nucleotides, the CDR3 is TGTGCCATCCCGGGAGGAGTTCCCTACGAGCAGTACTTC.

The V and J genes are TRBV5-1 and TRBJ1-1; 10 bases map to TRBD1. Germline V CDR1 and CDR2: SGHRS, YFSETQ. CDR3 length equals 15 residues. The trim removed 4 bases at V and 5 bases at J, leaving 8 bases unmatched. The CDR3 coding sequence is TGCGCCAGCAGCCCCACACCGGGACAGGGGACTGAAGCTTTCTTT. Encoded protein: CASSPTPGQGTEAFF.

This sequence joins TRBV4-2 and TRBJ2-7; TRBD2 aligns across 10 bases. The CDR3 is made up of 18 amino acids. V was pared by 0 bases and J by 5 bases, with 13 bases of the junction left unmatched. The germline gives CDR1 LGHNA, CDR2 YNFKEQ. The CDR3 coding sequence is TGTGCCAGCAGCCAAGAGGAGTTGGGTACTAGCGGGATACACGAGCAGTACTTC. It is translated as CASSQEELGTSGIHEQYF.

This chain joins TRBV29-1 and TRBJ2-2, with a tentative D call TRBD1 (7 bases). The CDR3 has 15 amino acids. Germline-derived CDR1 and CDR2 are SQVTM and ANQGSEA. The germline V and J ends were trimmed by 7 bases and 6 bases, with 21 bases remaining between them. CDR3 nucleotides: TGCAGCGGCCGACGACAGGGAGGTATCTCCGGGGAGCTGTTTTTT. Translating gives CSGRRQGGISGELFF.

The rearrangement uses TRBV5-4 and TRBJ2-2; D is perhaps TRBD2 (6 bases). Deletions cut 0 bases from V and 6 bases from J, with 12 bases between. The CDR3 extends over 15 amino acids. Germline lookup yields CDR1 SGHNT and CDR2 YYREEE (reference sequence). The CDR3 protein is CASSLAEGRSGELFF. CDR3 nucleotide sequence: TGTGCCAGCAGCTTGGCTGAGGGGAGGTCCGGGGAGCTGTTTTTT. The full variable domain, in which reference TRBV5-4 and TRBJ2-2 provide the parts outside the CDR3, is ETGVTQSPTHLIKTRGQQVTLRCSSQSGHNTVSWYQQALGQGPQFIFQYYREEENGRGNFPPRFSGLQFPNYSSELNVNALELDDSALYLCASSLAEGRSGELFFGEGSRLTVL.